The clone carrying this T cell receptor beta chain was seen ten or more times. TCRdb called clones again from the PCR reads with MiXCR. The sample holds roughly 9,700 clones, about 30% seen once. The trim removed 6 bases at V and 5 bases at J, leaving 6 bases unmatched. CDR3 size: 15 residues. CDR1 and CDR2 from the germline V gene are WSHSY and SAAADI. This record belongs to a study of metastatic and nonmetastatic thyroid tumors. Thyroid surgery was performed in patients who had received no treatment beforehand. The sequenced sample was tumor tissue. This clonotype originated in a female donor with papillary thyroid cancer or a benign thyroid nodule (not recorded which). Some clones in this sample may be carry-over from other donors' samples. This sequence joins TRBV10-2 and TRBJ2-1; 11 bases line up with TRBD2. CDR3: CASRRLAGGNNEQFF. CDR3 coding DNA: TGCGCCAGCAGGAGGCTAGCGGGAGGTAACAATGAGCAGTTCTTC.